These 18 T cell receptor beta chains originate from one sample sequenced in a study of T-cell memory formation after mild COVID-19. One entry per CDR3 protein results from TCRdb running MiXCR on the 5' RACE reads. Of over 120,000 distinct CDR3 sequences in the sample, roughly 19% were seen once. Sequenced sample: PBMCs or a T cell subset sorted from them (not recorded which). The source is an adult woman who had mild COVID-19 (a few samples of this study predate the infection). Cell type and time point are not known.

This clonotype was found a few times. CDR3 in DNA: TGTGCCAGCAGTTTCAGAGGGACAGGGGCCCTGAACACTGAAGCTTTCTTT. It encodes CASSFRGTGALNTEAFF. The chain joins TRBV12-3 or TRBV12-4 to TRBJ1-1; 10 bases agree with TRBD1. The CDR3 loop spans 17 amino acids. V lost 3 bases, J lost 0 bases, and 7 bases stayed unmatched.

CDR3 in amino acids: CAIGPVPETQYF. DNA of the CDR3: TGTGCCATCGGACCAGTCCCAGAGACCCAGTACTTC. The V gene is TRBV10-3, the J gene TRBJ2-5; no clear D. Germline V CDR1 and CDR2: ENHRY, SYGVKD. V shed 8 bases and J shed 4 bases, with 11 bases lying between them. The CDR3 length is 12 residues.

This clonotype was counted between two and nine times. The V gene is TRBV12-3 or TRBV12-4, the J gene TRBJ2-7, with 9 bases matching TRBD1. The length of the CDR3 is 14 residues. The J segment lost 2 bases and the V segment lost 6 bases, leaving 5 bases of the junction unmatched. The chain's CDR3 is CASSSGTGPYEQYF. The CDR3 DNA follows: TGTGCCAGCAGCTCGGGGACAGGGCCCTACGAGCAGTACTTC.

This clonotype was detected a few times. J is TRBJ2-4 and V is TRBV12-3 or TRBV12-4; perhaps TRBD1 as D (5 bases). The V end was cut by 1 base, the J end by 10 bases, with 11 bases between. This CDR3 has 13 amino acids. The CDR3 spells CASSLVDSSIQYF. The CDR3 nucleotides read TGTGCCAGCAGTTTAGTTGACAGCAGTATTCAGTACTTC.

The chain carries TRBV30 and TRBJ1-5; D remains ambiguous. V shed 3 bases and J shed 2 bases, with 11 bases lying between them. Germline values: CDR1 GTSNPN, CDR2 SVGIG (reference sequence). The CDR3 covers 14 residues. CDR3 DNA: TGTGCCTGGAGCCCCCCCGGGGGCAATCAGCCCCAGCATTTT. Amino acids: CAWSPPGGNQPQHF. The full variable domain, completed using reference TRBV30 and TRBJ1-5, is SQTIHQWPATLVQPVGSPLSLECTVEGTSNPNLYWYRQAAGRGLQLLFYSVGIGQISSEVPQNLSASRPQDRQFILSSKKLLLSDSGFYLCAWSPPGGNQPQHFGDGTRLSIL.

This clonotype turned up a few times. This sequence joins TRBV4-2 and TRBJ2-3, with 7 bases matching TRBD2. The CDR3 length is 17 residues. CDR1 is LGHNA, CDR2 YNFKEQ, per germline. The V gene end was trimmed by 4 bases and the J gene end by 5 bases; junction bases not matched to a gene: 15. In DNA, the CDR3 is TGTGCCAGCAGCCGACATCAAAGACTAGCCGAAAAAGATACGCAGTATTTT. This codes for CASSRHQRLAEKDTQYF.

This clonotype was detected only a few times. The V and J genes are TRBV7-2 and TRBJ2-7; D may be TRBD1 (5 bases). V lost 5 bases and J 7 bases, leaving 15 bases between the germline ends. The CDR3 is made up of 13 amino acids. Per germline, CDR1 SGHTA and CDR2 FQGNSA. The CDR3 here is CASSRTPPWEQYF. Written as DNA, the CDR3 is TGTGCCAGCAGCCGGACACCTCCCTGGGAGCAGTACTTC.

This clonotype turned up a few times. The J gene is TRBJ1-6, the V gene TRBV12-3 or TRBV12-4; maybe TRBD1 (5 bases). The CDR3 is 14 residues long. Between the trimmed V and J ends, which lost 2 bases and 10 bases, there was a span of 12 bases. The CDR3 region has the DNA TGTGCCAGCAGTTTACCAGGGAATAGCTCACCCCTCCACTTT. Amino acids: CASSLPGNSSPLHF.

The chain has TRBV20-1 and TRBJ2-3; 11 bases match TRBD2. CDR3 length equals 16 residues. Per germline, CDR1 DFQATT and CDR2 SNEGSKA (reference sequence). The junction had 12 bases not matched to a gene; V was cut back by 4 bases and J by 6 bases. In DNA, the CDR3 is TGCAGTGCTACTGATAGACTAGCGGGAACCCCCGATACGCAGTATTTT. Its translation: CSATDRLAGTPDTQYF.

This clonotype has a handful of counts. The rearrangement joins TRBV12-3 or TRBV12-4 to TRBJ1-2; a possible D gene is TRBD1 (6 bases). V lost 5 bases, J lost 4 bases, and 20 bases lay in between. This CDR3 contains 16 residues. CDR3 region: CASSPRNRVQVYGYTF. DNA of the CDR3: TGTGCCAGCAGTCCCCGGAACAGGGTCCAAGTCTATGGCTACACCTTC.

This clonotype was detected ten times or more. This chain uses TRBV6-5 with TRBJ2-5; TRBD2 matches 9 bases. V was pared by 6 bases and J by 1 base, with 6 bases of the junction left unmatched. The germline V gene encodes CDR1 MNHEY and CDR2 SVGAGI. The CDR3 sequence is 15 residues long. The CDR3 DNA is TGTGCCAGCAGACTCAGCGGGGGGTCCCAAGAGACCCAGTACTTC. It codes for CASRLSGGSQETQYF.

The chain recombines TRBV2 with TRBJ2-2, with D possibly being TRBD1 (6 bases). Germline CDR1 and CDR2: SNHLY and FYNNEI. V lost 5 bases to trimming and J lost 0 bases, with 10 bases between them. The CDR3 is made up of 15 amino acids. The CDR3, as DNA: TGTGCCAGCAGTTTGGACAGTGCGAACACCGGGGAGCTGTTTTTT. Amino acid sequence: CASSLDSANTGELFF.

The chain links TRBV6-1 to TRBJ2-6; 7 nucleotides agree with TRBD1. Germline CDR1 and CDR2: MNHNS and SASEGT. J gave up 2 bases and V 4 bases, and 5 bases lay outside the gene matches. The CDR3 has 16 amino acids. The CDR3 spells CASSAKTGTGANVLTF. The CDR3 DNA follows: TGTGCCAGCAGTGCGAAGACAGGGACTGGGGCCAACGTCCTGACTTTC.

The chain recombines TRBV7-2 with TRBJ2-7; 7 bases are a match to TRBD1. With V trimmed by 2 bases and J by 7 bases, 8 bases remained unmatched. In germline, CDR1 is SGHTA, CDR2 FQGNSA. The CDR3 runs to 14 residues. CDR3 sequence: CASSLSFTGVEQYF. The DNA for the CDR3 is TGTGCCAGCAGCTTATCCTTTACAGGGGTTGAGCAGTACTTC.

This clonotype was detected a few times. The V gene is TRBV3-1, the J gene TRBJ2-4; no clear D. CDR1 LGHDT and CDR2 YNNKEL come from the germline V gene (reference sequence). V lost 3 bases and J 5 bases, leaving 2 bases between the germline ends. This CDR3 region has 11 residues. The CDR3 loop reads CASSQQNIQYF. The DNA for the CDR3 is TGTGCCAGCAGCCAGCAAAACATTCAGTACTTC.

There are a few counts of this clonotype. This chain links TRBV4-2 with TRBJ2-4; 9 bases map to TRBD1. The CDR3 runs to 17 residues. V shed 5 bases and J 1 base; nucleotides not matched to a gene: 9. CDR1 is LGHNA and CDR2 is YNFKEQ in the germline V gene. The CDR3 nucleotides read TGTGCCAGCAGCTCCCAGGGGACAGGGTATGCCAAAAACATTCAGTACTTC. It encodes CASSSQGTGYAKNIQYF.

This clonotype occurred a few times. This CDR3 is CSVESSGVSTDTQYF. DNA for the CDR3: TGCAGCGTTGAATCTAGCGGGGTCAGCACAGATACGCAGTATTTT. J is TRBJ2-3 and V is TRBV29-1, with 9 bases lining up with TRBD2. Germline loops: CDR1 SQVTM, CDR2 ANQGSEA. CDR3 length: 15 residues. With V trimmed by 2 bases and J by 0 bases, 3 bases remained unmatched.

The chain couples TRBV5-5 to TRBJ2-5; 13 positions match TRBD2. This CDR3 is built from 18 residues. Losses at the gene ends were 1 base for V and 2 bases for J; bases not matched to a gene: 8. Germline-derived CDR1 and CDR2 are SGHKS and YYEKEE (reference sequence). The CDR3 region has the DNA TGTGCCAGCAGCTTGACTAGCGGGGGGGCGGAGTGGCAAGAGACCCAGTACTTC. Translation gives CASSLTSGGAEWQETQYF.